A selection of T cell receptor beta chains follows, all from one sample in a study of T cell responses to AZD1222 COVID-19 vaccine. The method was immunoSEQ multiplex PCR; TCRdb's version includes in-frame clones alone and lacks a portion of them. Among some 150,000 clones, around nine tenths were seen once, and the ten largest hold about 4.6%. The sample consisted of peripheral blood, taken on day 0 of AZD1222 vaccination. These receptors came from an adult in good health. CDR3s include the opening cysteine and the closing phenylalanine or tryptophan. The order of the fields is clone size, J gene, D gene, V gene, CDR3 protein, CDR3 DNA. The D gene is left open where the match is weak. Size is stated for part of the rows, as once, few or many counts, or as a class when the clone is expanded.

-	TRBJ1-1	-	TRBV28	CASSLAGLGTEAFF	TGTGCCAGCAGTTTGGCTGGGTTAGGCACTGAAGCTTTCTTT
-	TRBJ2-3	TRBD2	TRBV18	CASSPPSLAGPDGLDTQYF	TGTGCCAGCTCACCACCGTCGTTAGCGGGACCGGATGGCTTGGATACGCAGTATTTT
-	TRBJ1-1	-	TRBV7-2	CASTKAGPNTEAFF	TGTGCCAGCACCAAAGCGGGCCCTAACACTGAAGCTTTCTTT
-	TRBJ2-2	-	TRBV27	CASSFGRQVTKLNTGELFF	TGTGCCAGCAGTTTCGGTCGGCAGGTTACTAAATTGAACACCGGGGAGCTGTTTTTT
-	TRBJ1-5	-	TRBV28	CASSLDRRDQPQHF	TGTGCCAGCAGTTTAGACAGGCGTGATCAGCCCCAGCATTTT
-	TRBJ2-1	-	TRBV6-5	CASRLYGSPSEEQFF	TGTGCCAGCAGGCTATACGGGAGTCCTTCTGAAGAGCAGTTCTTC
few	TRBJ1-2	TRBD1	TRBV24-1	CATSESGTANYGYTF	TGTGCCACCAGTGAATCCGGGACAGCTAACTATGGCTACACCTTC
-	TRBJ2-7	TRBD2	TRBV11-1	CASSLTSGVYEQYF	TGTGCCAGCAGTCTCACTAGCGGGGTCTACGAGCAGTACTTC
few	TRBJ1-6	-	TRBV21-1	CASNNPLSSYNSPLHF	TGTGCCAGCAACAACCCACTGAGCTCCTATAATTCACCCCTCCACTTT
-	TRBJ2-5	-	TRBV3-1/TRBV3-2	CASSTRPRMETQYF	TGTGCCAGCAGCACCCGGCCCAGGATGGAGACCCAGTACTTC
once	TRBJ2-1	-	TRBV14	CASSQDDYNEQFF	TGTGCCAGCAGCCAAGATGACTACAATGAGCAGTTCTTC
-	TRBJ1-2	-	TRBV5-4	CASSGTGRLYGYTF	TGTGCCAGCAGCGGAACAGGGAGACTCTATGGCTACACCTTC
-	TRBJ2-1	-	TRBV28	CASSFSHSLYNEQFF	TGTGCCAGCAGTTTTTCGCATTCGTTATACAATGAGCAGTTCTTC
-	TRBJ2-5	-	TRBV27	CASSNNYRVGGETQYF	TGTGCCAGCAGCAATAATTACAGGGTCGGAGGCGAGACCCAGTACTTC
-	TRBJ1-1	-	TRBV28	CASSSAGNTEAFF	TGTGCCAGCAGTTCCGCAGGGAACACTGAAGCTTTCTTT
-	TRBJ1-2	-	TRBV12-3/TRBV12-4	CASSFGGYYGYTF	TGTGCCAGCAGTTTCGGGGGCTACTATGGCTACACCTTC
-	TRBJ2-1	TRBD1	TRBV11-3	CASRPSTGGMGNEQFF	TGTGCCAGCAGACCTTCGACAGGGGGGATGGGCAATGAGCAGTTCTTC
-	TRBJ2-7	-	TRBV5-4	CASSLHSPPYEQYF	TGTGCCAGCAGCTTACATTCACCTCCCTACGAGCAGTACTTC